This entry lists 11 T cell receptor beta chains sequenced from one sample in a study of blood T cell repertoires in COVID-19. Sequenced by immunoSEQ multiplex PCR; TCRdb stores in-frame clones only, minus some. The table records tens of thousands of clones, about 88% of them present only once. Sequenced: peripheral blood. The receptors here all came from a human donor in a cohort sampled during active COVID-19.

The V gene is TRBV12-3 or TRBV12-4, the J gene TRBJ2-2; possible D gene TRBD2, 5 bases. Trimming removed 5 bases at V and 7 bases at J, with 8 bases between. This CDR3 is 12 amino acids long. CDR3 residues: CASSHEGGELFF. The CDR3, as DNA: TGTGCCAGCAGTCACGAGGGCGGGGAGCTGTTTTTT.

The chain employs TRBV3-1 (or the pseudogene TRBV3-2) and TRBJ1-1; D gene uncertain. V lost 0 bases and J 6 bases, leaving 8 bases between the germline ends. The CDR3 sequence is 13 residues long. The germline V gene encodes CDR1 LGHDT and CDR2 YNNKEL (reference sequence). CDR3 amino acids: CASSQDQRAEAFF. Written as DNA, the CDR3 is TGTGCCAGCAGCCAAGATCAGAGGGCTGAAGCTTTCTTT.

This clone turned up a few times. The V gene is TRBV5-6, the J gene TRBJ2-5; 7 nucleotides agree with TRBD1. The germline V gene has CDR1 SGHDT and CDR2 YYEEEE. With 2 bases clipped from V and 3 bases from J, the junction kept 1 base outside the gene matches. CDR3 length equals 13 residues. CDR3 nucleotide sequence: TGTGCCAGCAGCTTTGGGACAGAAGAGACCCAGTACTTC. Protein sequence: CASSFGTEETQYF.

The chain carries TRBV5-1 and TRBJ1-2; possible D gene TRBD1, 5 bases. The CDR3 has 15 residues. V lost 0 bases and J lost 4, with 13 bases in between. Germline-derived CDR1 and CDR2 are SGHRS and YFSETQ. The CDR3 DNA is TGCGCCAGCAGCTTGGGTTATGGGGCGAGCTATGGCTACACCTTC. Amino acid sequence: CASSLGYGASYGYTF. Full variable domain (rest looked up from reference TRBV5-1 and TRBJ1-2): KAGVTQTPRYLIKTRGQQVTLSCSPISGHRSVSWYQQTPGQGLQFLFEYFSETQRNKGNFPGRFSGRQFSNSRSEMNVSTLELGDSALYLCASSLGYGASYGYTFGSGTRLTVV.

V gene TRBV18 combines with J gene TRBJ2-7; D possibly corresponds to TRBD2 (6 bases). This CDR3 spans 13 amino acids. In germline, CDR1 is KGHSH, CDR2 LQKENI. V was trimmed by 1 base and J by 6 bases, leaving 10 bases between them. CDR3 bases: TGTGCCAGCTCACCACGCCAGGGAGGCGAGCAGTACTTC. Protein product: CASSPRQGGEQYF.

V usage is TRBV27 and J usage is TRBJ2-7; weak D call: TRBD1 (6 bases). This CDR3 comprises 14 residues. Germline V gene data show CDR1 as MNHEY and CDR2 as SMNVEV (reference sequence). Trimming left V 8 bases short and J 3 bases short, with 17 bases between. The CDR3 nucleotides read TGTGCCAGCTACCCCCCCGGCAGGGGCTACGAGCAGTACTTC. Residues: CASYPPGRGYEQYF.

The chain links TRBV7-2 to TRBJ1-1; possibly TRBD1 for D (6 bases). The V gene lost 10 bases and the J gene lost 5 bases, with 11 bases spanning the gap. The length of the CDR3 is 11 residues. Germline V gene data show CDR1 as SGHTA and CDR2 as FQGNSA. The CDR3 loop is CATEDRTEAFF. The CDR3 DNA reads as TGTGCCACCGAAGACAGGACTGAAGCTTTCTTT.

The V gene is TRBV29-1, the J gene TRBJ2-1; TRBD2 agrees at 9 bases. The CDR3 contains 13 residues. CDR1 SQVTM and CDR2 ANQGSEA come from the germline V gene. V was clipped by 7 bases and J by 7 bases; unmatched bases: 8. The CDR3 DNA reads TGCAGCGCGAGGACTAGCGTTAGGAATGAGCAGTTCTTC. As protein: CSARTSVRNEQFF.

The rearrangement links TRBV19 to TRBJ2-3, with 10 bases identical to TRBD1. CDR3 length: 17 residues. Germline lookup yields CDR1 LNHDA and CDR2 SQIVND (reference sequence). The junction had 8 bases not matched to a gene; V was cut back by 4 bases and J by 1 base. CDR3 protein: CASSRRQGALGTDTQYF. The CDR3 nucleotides read TGTGCCAGTAGTAGGCGACAGGGGGCTCTGGGCACAGATACGCAGTATTTT.

This chain links TRBV5-1 with TRBJ2-1; TRBD2 might be the D (6 bases). The germline V and J ends were trimmed by 1 base and 2 bases, with 10 bases remaining between them. The CDR3 is made up of 15 amino acids. The germline V gene has CDR1 SGHRS and CDR2 YFSETQ. The CDR3 nucleotides read TGCGCCAGCAGCTTGTCGGGGGAGGCCTACAATGAGCAGTTCTTC. This sequence encodes CASSLSGEAYNEQFF.

The chain recombines TRBV19 with TRBJ2-3, with 7 bases identical to TRBD1. The CDR3 runs 15 residues. CDR1 and CDR2 (germline): LNHDA, SQIVND (reference sequence). The V gene end was trimmed by 3 bases and the J gene end by 2 bases; junction bases not matched to a gene: 5. CDR3 protein: CASSMAGGNTDTQYF. The CDR3 DNA is TGTGCCAGTAGTATGGCAGGGGGTAACACAGATACGCAGTATTTT.